This TCR beta chain emerged from a study of cytotoxic CD8 clonotypes in ibrutinib-treated CLL. Overall study: Response samples came after a median about 13 months of treatment, range 6 to 36. Findings of the study overall: Clonality increased with ibrutinib response but returned toward baseline at progression. Patients showed higher baseline clonality than age-matched healthy donors, and it tracked circulating CD8+ T-cell counts.

V was trimmed by 8 bases and J by 4 bases, leaving 11 bases between them. Germline lookup yields CDR1 KGHSH and CDR2 LQKENI. CDR3 length: 13 amino acids. To note about this clone: Its antigen is not identified.

The planned depth of sequencing spanned 1 in 200,000 to 1 in 1 million T cells. Measured with immunoSEQ multiplex PCR; TCRdb has only the in-frame clones, and not every one. The data hold around 310,000 clones, with roughly 85% observed a single time. The receptor's source is a human donor with chronic lymphocytic leukemia. This specimen was PBMCs, taken before ibrutinib treatment. The chain carries TRBV18 and TRBJ2-2, with a weak D call TRBD2 (6 bases). CDR3 sequence (DNA): TGTGCCAGCCCGGAGGGTCCCACCGGGGAGCTGTTTTTT. It specifies CASPEGPTGELFF.